This record covers a single T cell receptor (beta chain). TCRdb's copy holds only in-frame clones and misses some; the assay was immunoSEQ multiplex PCR. This sample has roughly 100,000 clones, with roughly 79% found just once. This sample is part of a study of blood T cell repertoires in COVID-19. Study-wide context: Sources were T cells, B-cell-depleted T cells, or PBMCs; the material itself was cDNA or gDNA.

Germline-derived CDR1 and CDR2 are SGHRS and YFSETQ. The length of the CDR3 is 16 residues. Trimming took off 0 bases at V and 1 base at J, with 13 bases between the two ends. The rearrangement joins TRBV5-1 to TRBJ2-5, with unresolved D. The specimen sequenced was peripheral blood. This clonotype originated in a man aged 80 or over with acute or convalescent COVID-19. This CDR3 reads CASSLGIQTFQETQYF. The CDR3 bases are TGCGCCAGCAGCTTGGGCATCCAGACTTTCCAAGAGACCCAGTACTTC. Full variable domain (outside the CDR3, taken from reference TRBV5-1 and TRBJ2-5): KAGVTQTPRYLIKTRGQQVTLSCSPISGHRSVSWYQQTPGQGLQFLFEYFSETQRNKGNFPGRFSGRQFSNSRSEMNVSTLELGDSALYLCASSLGIQTFQETQYFGPGTRLLVL.